The rows below give T cell receptor beta chains drawn from one sample of a study of T cell repertoires in cytomegalovirus infection. These receptors are not linked to any known antigen. In TCRdb, the reads were re-called with MiXCR into one record per CDR3 protein. The sample contains roughly 570,000 distinct CDR3 sequences, roughly 43% of which appear only once. The specimen comprised cultured PBMCs, sampled from culture after CMV antigen stimulation. Every receptor here comes from a human donor in good health (CMV status not recorded). Some clones in this sample may be carry-over from other donors' samples. The CDR3 runs from the conserved cysteine through the conserved F or W. A D gene is named only where the DNA matches it firmly. Size is omitted from some rows. Given values are once, few, many or a class for expanded clones.

cdr3_nt cdr3_aa d_call j_call v_call clone_size
TGTGCCAGCAGCTTGGGACTGGTGAACGAGCAGTACTTC CASSLGLVNEQYF - TRBJ2-7 TRBV11-2 -
TGTGCCAGCAGCCCCCACGGGGGGGGGGTTACGAACACTGAAGCTTTCTTT CASSPHGGGVTNTEAFF - TRBJ1-1 TRBV6-2/TRBV6-3 -
TGTGCCAGCAGCTTAGAAACCGGACTAGCTGTCAATGAGCAGTTCTTC CASSLETGLAVNEQFF TRBD2 TRBJ2-1 TRBV7-9 -
TGTGCCAGCGGAGGGAAGGCAATGGAGACCCAGTACTTC CASGGKAMETQYF - TRBJ2-5 TRBV19 -
TGTGCCAGCAGCTTTGGTGTTTACTCCGAAGGCTACACCTTC CASSFGVYSEGYTF - TRBJ1-2 TRBV7-2 many
TGTGCCAGCGTCTCAACAGAGGCGAAATCCTACAATGAGCAGTTCTTC CASVSTEAKSYNEQFF - TRBJ2-1 TRBV27 -
TGTGCCAGCAGCCCAGGGGTGGCTAGCGGGGGGTTCACAGATACGCAGTATTTT CASSPGVASGGFTDTQYF TRBD2 TRBJ2-3 TRBV7-2 -
TGTGCCAGCTCACCCGTCCTGGGGGGCGATGGCTACACCTTC CASSPVLGGDGYTF - TRBJ1-2 TRBV18 few
TGTGCCAGCAGTACCCTTGCACAGGGGATTTACGAGCAGTACTTC CASSTLAQGIYEQYF TRBD1 TRBJ2-7 TRBV6-2/TRBV6-3 few
TGTGCCAGCAGTTCCCGACACTCCCAAGAGACCCAGTACTTC CASSSRHSQETQYF - TRBJ2-5 TRBV28 -
TGTGCCAGCAGCGGACAGGGTTTAAGTGAAAAACTGTTTTTT CASSGQGLSEKLFF TRBD1 TRBJ1-4 TRBV7-2 few
TGTGCCAGCAGCTCCCTCCGGGGCCACGGGGAGCTGTTTTTT CASSSLRGHGELFF - TRBJ2-2 TRBV7-9 -
TGTGCCAGCAGCCACCTGGGACACCGAGGCGATGAGCAGTTCTTC CASSHLGHRGDEQFF - TRBJ2-1 TRBV12-3/TRBV12-4 -
TGCAGTGCTCTGTTTGGGGGTAGGGGCAATCAGCCCCAGCATTTT CSALFGGRGNQPQHF - TRBJ1-5 TRBV20-1 -
TGTGCCAGCAGCATAGGGGGCACAGGGCTCTATGGCTACACCTTC CASSIGGTGLYGYTF TRBD1 TRBJ1-2 TRBV7-2 few
TGTGCCACCCAGCCCCTGTGGTTGAGTGAGCAGTTCTTC CATQPLWLSEQFF - TRBJ2-1 TRBV19 -
TGTGCCAGCAGCCGAATCTCTAGGAGCTATGGCTACACCTTC CASSRISRSYGYTF - TRBJ1-2 TRBV7-2 few
TGCAGTGCTAGAGATCCCCCCAGGGGTCAGCATTTT CSARDPPRGQHF - TRBJ1-5 TRBV20-1 -
TGTGCCAGCAGCGAGAGGACAGGGCTCTACGAGCAGTACTTC CASSERTGLYEQYF TRBD1 TRBJ2-7 TRBV2 -
TGTGCCAGTAGCGAGGACAGGGGGGAAAAACTGTTTTTT CASSEDRGEKLFF TRBD1 TRBJ1-4 TRBV7-2 few
TGTGCCAGCAGCTTAATAGCCGGGACTTCGTACAATGAGCAGTTCTTC CASSLIAGTSYNEQFF - TRBJ2-1 TRBV6-1 many
TGTGCCACCTCTCGACAGATGGCTTCACCCCTCCACTTT CATSRQMASPLHF - TRBJ1-6 TRBV7-2 few
TGCGCCAGCAGCTTGGATTTCAGCGGGTGGTCTACCGATGAGCAGTTCTTC CASSLDFSGWSTDEQFF - TRBJ2-1 TRBV5-1 few